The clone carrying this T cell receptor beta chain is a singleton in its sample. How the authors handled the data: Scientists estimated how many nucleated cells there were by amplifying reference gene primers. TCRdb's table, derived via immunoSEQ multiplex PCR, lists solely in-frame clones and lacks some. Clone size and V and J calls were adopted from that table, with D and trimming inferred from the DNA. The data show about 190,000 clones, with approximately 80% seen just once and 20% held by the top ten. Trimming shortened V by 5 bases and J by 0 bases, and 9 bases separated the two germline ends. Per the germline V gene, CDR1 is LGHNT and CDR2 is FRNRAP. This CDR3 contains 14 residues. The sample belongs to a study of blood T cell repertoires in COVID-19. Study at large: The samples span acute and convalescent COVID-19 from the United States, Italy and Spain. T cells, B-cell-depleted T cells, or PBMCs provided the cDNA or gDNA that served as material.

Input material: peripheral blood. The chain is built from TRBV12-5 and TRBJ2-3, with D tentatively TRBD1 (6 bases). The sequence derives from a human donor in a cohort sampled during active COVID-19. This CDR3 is CASGPGQSTDTQYF. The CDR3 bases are TGTGCTAGTGGTCCAGGACAGAGCACAGATACGCAGTATTTT.